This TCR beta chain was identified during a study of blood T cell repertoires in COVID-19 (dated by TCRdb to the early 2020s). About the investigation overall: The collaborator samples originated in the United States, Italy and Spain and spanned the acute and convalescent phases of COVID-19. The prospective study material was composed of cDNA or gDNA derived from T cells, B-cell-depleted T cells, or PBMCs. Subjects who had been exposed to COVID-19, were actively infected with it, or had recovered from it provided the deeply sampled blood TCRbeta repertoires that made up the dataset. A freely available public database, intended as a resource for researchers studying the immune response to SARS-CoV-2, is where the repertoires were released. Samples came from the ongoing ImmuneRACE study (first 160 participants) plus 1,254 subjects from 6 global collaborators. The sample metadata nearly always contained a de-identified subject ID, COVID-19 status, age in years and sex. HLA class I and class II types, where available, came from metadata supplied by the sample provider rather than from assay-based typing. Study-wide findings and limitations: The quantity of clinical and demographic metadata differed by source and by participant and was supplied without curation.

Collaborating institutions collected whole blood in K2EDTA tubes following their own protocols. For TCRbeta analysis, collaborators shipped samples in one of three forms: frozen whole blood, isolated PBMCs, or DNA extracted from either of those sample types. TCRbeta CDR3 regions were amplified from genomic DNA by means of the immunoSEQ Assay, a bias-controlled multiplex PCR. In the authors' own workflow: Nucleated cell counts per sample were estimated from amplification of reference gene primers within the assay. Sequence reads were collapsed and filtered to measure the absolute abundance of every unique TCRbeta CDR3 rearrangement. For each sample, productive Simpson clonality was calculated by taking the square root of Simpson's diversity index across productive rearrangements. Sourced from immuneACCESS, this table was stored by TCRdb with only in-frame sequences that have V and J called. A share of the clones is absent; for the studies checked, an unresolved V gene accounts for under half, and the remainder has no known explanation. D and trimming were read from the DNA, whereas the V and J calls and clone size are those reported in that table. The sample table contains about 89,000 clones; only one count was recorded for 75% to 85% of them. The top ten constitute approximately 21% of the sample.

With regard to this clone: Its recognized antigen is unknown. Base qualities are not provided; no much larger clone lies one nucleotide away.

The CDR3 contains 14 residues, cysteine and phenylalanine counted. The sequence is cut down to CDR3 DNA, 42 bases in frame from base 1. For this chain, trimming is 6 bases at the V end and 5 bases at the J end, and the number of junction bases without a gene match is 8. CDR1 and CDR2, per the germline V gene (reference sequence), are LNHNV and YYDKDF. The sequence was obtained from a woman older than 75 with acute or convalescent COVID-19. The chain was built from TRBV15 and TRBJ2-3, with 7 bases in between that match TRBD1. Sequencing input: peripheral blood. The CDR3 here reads CATSKQGFEDTQYF. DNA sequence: TGTGCCACCAGTAAACAGGGGTTTGAAGATACGCAGTATTTT.